Each of the 14 T cell receptor beta chains below was sequenced from the same sample in a study of cytomegalovirus exposure and HLA in healthy donors. PCR used 60 Vbeta primers and 13 Jbeta primers. Sequenced by immunoSEQ multiplex PCR; TCRdb stores in-frame clones only, minus some. Of tens of thousands of clones listed, 67% were seen once; the top ten hold around 7%. What was sequenced was PBMCs. Source of these receptors: a woman aged 45 to 65 in good health and CMV-seropositive.

This sequence joins TRBV5-1 and TRBJ2-2; TRBD2 aligns across 8 bases. Per germline, CDR1 SGHRS and CDR2 YFSETQ. This CDR3 has 16 amino acids. V shed 4 bases, J shed 1 base, and the junction held 6 bases outside the gene matches. The CDR3 DNA sequence: TGCGCCAGCAGCCTATTACTAGCGGTGAACACCGGGGAGCTGTTTTTT. Translation: CASSLLLAVNTGELFF.

This rearrangement joins TRBV14 to TRBJ1-3; no firm D call. In germline, CDR1 is SGHDN, CDR2 FVKESK. The CDR3 has 17 amino acids. The germline V and J ends were trimmed by 3 bases and 0 bases, with 15 bases remaining between them. This chain's CDR3 is CASSHREEVSSGNTIYF. DNA for the CDR3: TGTGCCAGCAGCCACCGAGAGGAAGTAAGCTCTGGAAACACCATATATTTT.

V and J are TRBV2 and TRBJ2-5; the D gene is possibly TRBD2 (5 bases). The CDR3 has 12 amino acids. Germline CDR1 SNHLY, CDR2 FYNNEI. V was clipped by 8 bases and J by 1 base, with 8 bases between them. The CDR3 protein is CASDEGQETQYF. The CDR3 DNA is TGTGCCAGCGATGAGGGCCAAGAGACCCAGTACTTC. The full variable domain, its missing parts supplied by reference TRBV2 and TRBJ2-5, is EPEVTQTPSHQVTQMGQEVILRCVPISNHLYFYWYRQILGQKVEFLVSFYNNEISEKSEIFDDQFSVERPDGSNFTLKIRSTKLEDSAMYFCASDEGQETQYFGPGTRLLVL.

This clone was seen more than once but under ten times. This sequence joins TRBV15 and TRBJ2-3, with TRBD2 matching over 9 bases. The ends lost 0 bases at V and 5 bases at J; junction bases unmatched: 6. CDR1 is LNHNV and CDR2 is YYDKDF in the germline V gene (reference sequence). The CDR3 is 16 residues long. CDR3 coding DNA: TGTGCCACCAGCAGAGATCGGCGGGGGGGCAGAGATACGCAGTATTTT. Its translation: CATSRDRRGGRDTQYF.

This clone was detected a few times. The genes are TRBV11-2 and TRBJ2-3, with D maybe TRBD2 (6 bases). Per the germline V gene, CDR1 is SGHAT and CDR2 is FQNNGV. V was trimmed by 6 bases and J by 6 bases, leaving 13 bases between them. The CDR3 runs to 13 residues. Here the CDR3 reads CASRPGGADTQYF. In DNA, the CDR3 is TGTGCCAGCAGGCCCGGGGGAGCGGATACGCAGTATTTT.

The chain links TRBV7-3 to TRBJ1-6, with TRBD1 matching over 8 bases. The germline V gene encodes CDR1 SGHTA and CDR2 FQGTGA. After removal of 5 bases from V and 10 bases from J, the junction contained 10 bases not matched to a gene. The CDR3 sequence is 15 residues long. The CDR3 nucleotides read TGTGCCAGCAGCCGAAAGGGACAGGCCGGATCACCCCTCCACTTT. This gives the protein CASSRKGQAGSPLHF.

The V call is TRBV11-3, the J call TRBJ2-2, with TRBD1 as a possible D gene (6 bases). The V and J ends lost 3 bases and 10 bases respectively, with 18 bases between them. The CDR3 consists of 15 residues. Germline V gene sequence: CDR1 SGHNT, CDR2 YENEEA. This chain's CDR3 is CASSFGLRGSEELFF. CDR3 bases: TGTGCCAGCAGCTTCGGCCTCAGGGGTTCTGAGGAGCTGTTTTTT.

The chain joins TRBV7-7 to TRBJ2-5; D perhaps matches TRBD2 (6 bases). The CDR3 is made up of 14 amino acids. CDR1 is SSHAT, CDR2 FNYEAQ, per germline (reference sequence). Trimming stripped 4 bases from V and 5 bases from J, with 14 bases between. The CDR3 region has the DNA TGTGCCAGCAGCTCAGGGACTCTCCGGGAGACCCAGTACTTC. Translating it yields CASSSGTLRETQYF.

J is TRBJ2-7 and V is TRBV5-6, with D possibly TRBD2 on 5 matching bases. There are 16 residues in the CDR3. Germline V lookup: CDR1 SGHDT, CDR2 YYEEEE. V lost 3 bases, J lost 2 bases, and 18 bases lay in between. The CDR3 is CASSSESGPQPYEQYV. CDR3 DNA: TGTGCCAGCAGCTCCGAGAGCGGTCCCCAACCCTACGAGCAGTACGTC.

This clone was counted a few times. V is TRBV6-1 and J is TRBJ1-4; D is ambiguous. CDR1 and CDR2 from the germline V gene are MNHNS and SASEGT. The CDR3 totals 13 residues. The V end was cut by 1 base, the J end by 10 bases, with 10 bases between. CDR3 region: CASSEERAGKLFF. The CDR3 DNA reads TGTGCCAGCAGTGAAGAACGAGCCGGAAAACTGTTTTTT.

V and J are TRBV19 and TRBJ1-6, with TRBD1 as a possible D gene (5 bases). Germline values: CDR1 LNHDA, CDR2 SQIVND (reference sequence). The length of the CDR3 is 14 residues. The V end was cut by 7 bases, the J end by 6 bases, with 13 bases between. CDR3: CASNPTQGNSPLHF. The CDR3, as DNA: TGTGCCAGTAATCCGACCCAGGGTAATTCACCCCTCCACTTT.

This rearrangement joins TRBV2 to TRBJ1-1; TRBD1 agrees at 10 bases. The ends lost 7 bases at V and 4 bases at J; junction bases unmatched: 9. The germline V gene has CDR1 SNHLY and CDR2 FYNNEI. The length of the CDR3 is 15 residues. The CDR3 DNA reads as TGTGCCAGCACCCGGACAGGGGGGGTTGGCACTGAAGCTTTCTTT. It codes for CASTRTGGVGTEAFF. Supplemented by reference TRBV2 and TRBJ1-1, the full variable domain reads EPEVTQTPSHQVTQMGQEVILRCVPISNHLYFYWYRQILGQKVEFLVSFYNNEISEKSEIFDDQFSVERPDGSNFTLKIRSTKLEDSAMYFCASTRTGGVGTEAFFGQGTRLTVV.

The chain is built from TRBV7-6 and TRBJ2-3, with 8 bases that match TRBD2. The J segment lost 0 bases and the V segment lost 4 bases, leaving 0 bases of the junction unmatched. The germline gives CDR1 SGHVS, CDR2 FNYEAQ. The CDR3 loop spans 14 amino acids. The CDR3 protein is CASSSSGSTDTQYF. CDR3 coding DNA: TGTGCCAGCAGCTCTAGCGGGAGCACAGATACGCAGTATTTT.

This chain connects TRBV27 to TRBJ1-5; 7 bases fit TRBD1. Germline loops: CDR1 MNHEY, CDR2 SMNVEV (reference sequence). This CDR3 contains 14 residues. With V trimmed by 6 bases and J by 2 bases, 4 bases remained unmatched. The CDR3 loop reads CASRVTGGNQPQHF. In nucleotides, the CDR3 is TGTGCCAGCAGGGTCACAGGGGGCAATCAGCCCCAGCATTTT.